The subject of this entry is one T cell receptor beta chain. Its matching antigen is unknown. This specimen comes from a study of beta chain features in type 1 diabetes. Study-wide results and caveats: Across all four CD4+ subsets, people with type 1 diabetes showed modestly shorter TCRB CDR3s.

The authors reverse transcribed all of the isolated RNA, so sequencing captured expressed TCRB transcripts. Only in-frame clones appear in the TCRdb table, and some are missing; sequencing was by immunoSEQ multiplex PCR. The repertoire holds hundreds of thousands of clones, with more than 13% as singletons. Isolation of CD4+ naive, central memory, regulatory and stem cell-like memory cells was achieved by sorting via CD45RO/CCR7/CD25/CD127/CD95/CD27. Input material: naive CD4+ T cells from blood. The clonotype was recovered from a man aged 18 to 29 with type 1 diabetes.

CDR3 amino acids: CASNLQGAGELFF. DNA for the CDR3: TGTGCCAGCAACTTACAGGGGGCCGGGGAGCTGTTTTTT. J is TRBJ2-2 and V is TRBV5-4; TRBD1 matches 8 bases. CDR3 length: 13 residues. Trimming removed 6 bases from V and 6 bases from J; junction bases left unmatched: 4. Germline V CDR1 and CDR2: SGHNT, YYREEE (reference sequence).